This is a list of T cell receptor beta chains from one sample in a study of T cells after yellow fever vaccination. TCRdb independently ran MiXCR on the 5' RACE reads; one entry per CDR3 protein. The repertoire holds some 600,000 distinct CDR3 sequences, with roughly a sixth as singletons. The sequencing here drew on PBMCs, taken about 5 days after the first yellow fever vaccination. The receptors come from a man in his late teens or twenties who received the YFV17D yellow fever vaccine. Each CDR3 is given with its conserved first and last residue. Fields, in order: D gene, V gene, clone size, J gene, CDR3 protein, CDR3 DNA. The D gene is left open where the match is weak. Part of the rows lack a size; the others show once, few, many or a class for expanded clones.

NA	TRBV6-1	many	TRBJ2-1	CASRVGTQNNEQFF	TGTGCCAGCAGAGTAGGGACACAGAACAATGAGCAGTTCTTC
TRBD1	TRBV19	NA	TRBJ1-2	CASSRQGVNYGYTF	TGTGCCAGTAGCCGACAGGGGGTTAACTATGGCTACACCTTC
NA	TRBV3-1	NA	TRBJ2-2	CASSQEWASSTNTGELFF	TGTGCCAGCAGCCAAGAGTGGGCTAGCTCAACAAACACCGGGGAGCTGTTTTTT
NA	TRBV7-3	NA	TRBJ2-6	CASSLTRSSGANVLTF	TGTGCCAGCAGCTTAACGAGGAGCTCTGGGGCCAACGTCCTGACTTTC
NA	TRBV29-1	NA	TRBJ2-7	CSVMGVGEQYF	TGCAGCGTAATGGGGGTCGGCGAGCAGTACTTC
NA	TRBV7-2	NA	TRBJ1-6	CASTRDRPGSYNSPLHF	TGTGCCAGCACCCGAGACAGGCCCGGATCTTATAATTCACCCCTCCACTTT
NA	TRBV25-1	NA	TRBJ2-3	CASSETTGAFSTDTQYF	TGTGCCAGCAGTGAAACAACCGGGGCCTTTAGCACAGATACGCAGTATTTT
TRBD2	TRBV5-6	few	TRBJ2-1	CASSRLAGGPGQFF	TGTGCCAGCAGCCGACTAGCGGGGGGGCCGGGGCAGTTCTTC
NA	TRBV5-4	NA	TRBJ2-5	CASSLASGAQETQYF	TGTGCCAGCAGCTTGGCATCTGGGGCCCAAGAGACCCAGTACTTC
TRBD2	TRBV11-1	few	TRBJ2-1	CASSPKIWAGVNEQFF	TGTGCCAGCAGCCCAAAAATTTGGGCGGGGGTAAATGAGCAGTTCTTC
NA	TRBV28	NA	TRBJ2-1	CASSFRGAGKNEQFF	TGTGCCAGCAGTTTTAGGGGGGCCGGGAAAAATGAGCAGTTCTTC
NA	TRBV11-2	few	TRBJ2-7	CASSPRTLRYEQYF	TGTGCCAGCAGCCCCCGGACACTTCGCTACGAGCAGTACTTC
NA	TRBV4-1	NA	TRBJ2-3	CASSQGPYRFADTQYF	TGCGCCAGCAGCCAAGGACCCTATCGGTTCGCAGATACGCAGTATTTT
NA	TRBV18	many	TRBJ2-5	CASSPSETQYF	TGTGCCAGCAGCCCTTCGGAGACCCAGTACTTC
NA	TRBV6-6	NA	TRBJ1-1	CASIFVENTEAFF	TGTGCCAGCATCTTCGTGGAGAACACTGAAGCTTTCTTT
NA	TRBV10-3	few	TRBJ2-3	CAQSPSYTDTQYF	TGTGCCCAAAGCCCCAGCTACACAGATACGCAGTATTTT
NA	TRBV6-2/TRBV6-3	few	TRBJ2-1	CASRKPTHSYNEQFF	TGTGCCAGCAGGAAGCCCACCCACTCCTACAATGAGCAGTTCTTC
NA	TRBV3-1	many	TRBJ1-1	CASSLTPTEAFF	TGTGCCAGCAGTCTGACACCTACTGAAGCTTTCTTT
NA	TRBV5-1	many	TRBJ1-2	CASSLLGAAPGSDYGYTF	TGCGCCAGCAGCTTGCTCGGGGCCGCTCCAGGGTCGGACTATGGCTACACCTTC
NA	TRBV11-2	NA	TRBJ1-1	CASSSYGGDQAFF	TGTGCCAGCAGCTCCTACGGGGGGGACCAAGCTTTCTTT
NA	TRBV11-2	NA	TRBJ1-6	CASSWRAGSPLHF	TGTGCCAGCAGCTGGAGGGCGGGTTCACCCCTCCACTTT
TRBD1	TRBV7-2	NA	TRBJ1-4	CASSLASDRGVGGKLFF	TGTGCCAGCAGCTTAGCGTCAGACAGGGGGGTTGGTGGAAAACTGTTTTTT
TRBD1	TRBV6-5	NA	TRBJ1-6	CATGTVYSPLHF	TGTGCCACCGGGACAGTTTATTCACCCCTCCACTTT
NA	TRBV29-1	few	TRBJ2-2	CSVELRWGGLSGELFF	TGCAGCGTTGAATTGAGGTGGGGGGGCCTCTCCGGGGAGCTGTTTTTT
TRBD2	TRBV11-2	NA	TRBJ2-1	CASSVTSGDNNEQFF	TGTGCCAGCAGCGTGACTAGCGGGGATAACAATGAGCAGTTCTTC
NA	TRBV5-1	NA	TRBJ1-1	CASSLGRRGAFF	TGCGCCAGCAGCTTGGGAAGGCGAGGAGCTTTCTTT
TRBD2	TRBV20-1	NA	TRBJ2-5	CSARDLLLAGEETQYF	TGCAGTGCTAGAGATCTATTACTAGCGGGGGAAGAGACCCAGTACTTC